This entry lists 5 T cell receptor beta chains sequenced from one sample in a study of T cell responses to AZD1222 COVID-19 vaccine. Only in-frame clones appear in the TCRdb table, and some are missing; sequencing was by immunoSEQ multiplex PCR. The repertoire holds more than 150,000 clones, with around 90% as singletons. Specimen: peripheral blood, collected on day 0 of AZD1222 vaccination. These receptors were taken from an adult in good health.

This clone appeared a single time. The chain has TRBV12-3 or TRBV12-4 and TRBJ1-5, with 9 bases fitting TRBD1. With 7 bases clipped from V and 6 bases from J, the junction kept 4 bases outside the gene matches. The CDR3 covers 13 residues. The CDR3 region is CASTNRGRQPQHF. The CDR3, as DNA: TGTGCCAGCACCAACAGGGGGCGTCAGCCCCAGCATTTT.

J is TRBJ1-2 and V is TRBV5-5; D unresolved. V lost 4 bases and J 8 bases, leaving 15 bases between the germline ends. This CDR3 region has 13 residues. Germline V CDR1 and CDR2: SGHKS, YYEKEE (reference sequence). The chain's CDR3 is CASSHDRIWGYTF. CDR3 in DNA: TGTGCCAGCAGCCACGACCGGATTTGGGGCTACACCTTC. Full variable domain (outside the CDR3, taken from reference TRBV5-5 and TRBJ1-2): DAGVTQSPTHLIKTRGQQVTLRCSPISGHKSVSWYQQVLGQGPQFIFQYYEKEERGRGNFPDRFSARQFPNYSSELNVNALLLGDSALYLCASSHDRIWGYTFGSGTRLTVV.

The rearrangement joins TRBV28 to TRBJ1-2; maybe TRBD1 (6 bases). CDR1 and CDR2 from the germline V gene are MDHEN and SYDVKM. The CDR3 runs to 16 residues. V lost 2 bases to trimming and J lost 4 bases, with 17 bases between them. The CDR3, as DNA: TGTGCCAGCAGTTTAGCCTCTGTGGGCAGGGGCTATGGCTACACCTTC. Translation gives CASSLASVGRGYGYTF.

V usage is TRBV29-1 and J usage is TRBJ2-1; a weak D match, TRBD1 (5 bases). Trimming shortened V by 5 bases and J by 0 bases, and 8 bases separated the two germline ends. CDR1 and CDR2 (germline): SQVTM, ANQGSEA. The CDR3 is 13 residues long. The CDR3 spells CSVSRASYNEQFF. In DNA form, the CDR3 reads TGCAGCGTTTCCAGGGCCTCCTACAATGAGCAGTTCTTC.

J is TRBJ1-5 and V is TRBV18, with a weak D call TRBD1 (6 bases). This CDR3 contains 14 residues. Germline V gives CDR1 KGHSH, CDR2 LQKENI. The V end lost 3 bases, the J end lost 1 base, and 7 bases lay between the germline ends. CDR3 in amino acids: CASSPQGSNQPQHF. CDR3 DNA: TGTGCCAGCTCACCTCAGGGGAGCAATCAGCCCCAGCATTTT.